This T cell receptor beta chain emerged from a study of cytomegalovirus exposure and HLA in healthy donors. Study details: HLA-typed donors were the source of around 77 million unique TCRs held in an early data release. Study conclusions and caveats: The productive fraction for most TCR beta V segments was about 90% or about 30% in an earlier analysis.

PCR involved 60 Vbeta and 13 Jbeta primers. Data came from immunoSEQ multiplex PCR; TCRdb stores just in-frame clones and leaves some out. Here the sample spans 170,000 or so clones, around 77% being singletons. Concerning this clone itself: What it binds is unknown.

This sequence was found in a man aged 55 to 69 in good health and CMV-seronegative. Sequenced input: PBMCs.

The CDR3 is CASSPRDRGEQYF. The CDR3 DNA follows: TGTGCCAGCTCACCTCGGGACAGGGGTGAGCAGTACTTC. This chain joins TRBV18 and TRBJ2-7; 10 bases match TRBD1. CDR3 length: 13 amino acids. V shed 3 bases, J shed 7 bases, and the junction held 3 bases outside the gene matches. Germline CDR1 KGHSH, CDR2 LQKENI.